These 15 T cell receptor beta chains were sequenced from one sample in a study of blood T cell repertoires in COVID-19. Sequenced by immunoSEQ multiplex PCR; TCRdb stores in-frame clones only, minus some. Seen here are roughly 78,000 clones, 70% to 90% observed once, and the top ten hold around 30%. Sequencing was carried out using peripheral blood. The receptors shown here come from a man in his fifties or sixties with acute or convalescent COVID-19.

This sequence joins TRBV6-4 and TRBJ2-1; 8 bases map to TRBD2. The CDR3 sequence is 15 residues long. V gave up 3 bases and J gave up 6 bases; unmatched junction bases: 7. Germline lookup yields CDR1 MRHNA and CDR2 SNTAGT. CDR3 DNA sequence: TGTGCCAGCAGTGAGCCAGCGGGGGCTTCCAATGAGCAGTTCTTC. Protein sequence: CASSEPAGASNEQFF.

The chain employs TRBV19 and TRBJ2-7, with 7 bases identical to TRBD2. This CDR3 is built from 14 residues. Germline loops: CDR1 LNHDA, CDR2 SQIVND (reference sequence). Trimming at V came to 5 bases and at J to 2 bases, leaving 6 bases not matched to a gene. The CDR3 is CASSLTSRTYEQYF. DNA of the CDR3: TGTGCCAGTAGTCTGACTAGCAGAACCTACGAGCAGTACTTC.

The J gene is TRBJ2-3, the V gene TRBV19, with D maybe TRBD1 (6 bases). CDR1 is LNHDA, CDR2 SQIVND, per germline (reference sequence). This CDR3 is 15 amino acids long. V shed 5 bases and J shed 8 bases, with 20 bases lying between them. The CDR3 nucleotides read TGTGCCAGTAGTGCCCAACAGGGACGCCGAGGTACGCAGTATTTT. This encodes CASSAQQGRRGTQYF.

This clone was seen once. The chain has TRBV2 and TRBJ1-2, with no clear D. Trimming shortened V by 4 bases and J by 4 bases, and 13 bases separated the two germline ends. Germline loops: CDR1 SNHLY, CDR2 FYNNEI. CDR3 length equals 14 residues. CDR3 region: CASSVGGFGYGYTF. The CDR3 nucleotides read TGTGCCAGCAGTGTCGGAGGCTTTGGCTATGGCTACACCTTC.

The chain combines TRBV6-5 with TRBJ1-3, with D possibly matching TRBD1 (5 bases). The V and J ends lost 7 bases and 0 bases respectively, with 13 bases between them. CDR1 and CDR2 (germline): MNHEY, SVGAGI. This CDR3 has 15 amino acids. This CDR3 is CASTETVPSGNTIYF. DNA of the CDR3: TGTGCCAGCACAGAGACAGTACCCTCTGGAAACACCATATATTTT.

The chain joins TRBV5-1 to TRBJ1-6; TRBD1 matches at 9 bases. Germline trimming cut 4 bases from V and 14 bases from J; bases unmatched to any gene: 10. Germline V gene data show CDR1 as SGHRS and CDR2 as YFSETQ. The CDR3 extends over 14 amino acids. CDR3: CASSEGQGRSTLHF. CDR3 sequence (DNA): TGCGCCAGCAGCGAGGGACAGGGTCGGAGTACCCTCCACTTT.

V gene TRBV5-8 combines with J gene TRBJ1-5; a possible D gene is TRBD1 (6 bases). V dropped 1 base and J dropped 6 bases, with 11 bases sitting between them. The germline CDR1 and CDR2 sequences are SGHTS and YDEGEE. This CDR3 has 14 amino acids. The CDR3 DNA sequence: TGTGCCAGCAGCTTGCATGGGGGCGTTCAGCCCCAGCATTTT. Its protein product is CASSLHGGVQPQHF.

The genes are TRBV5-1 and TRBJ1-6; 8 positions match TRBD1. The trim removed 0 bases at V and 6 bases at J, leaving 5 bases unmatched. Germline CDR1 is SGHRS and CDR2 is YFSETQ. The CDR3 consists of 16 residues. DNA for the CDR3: TGCGCCAGCAGCTTGGCAGGGGGCGCGAGTAATTCACCCCTCCACTTT. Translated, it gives CASSLAGGASNSPLHF.

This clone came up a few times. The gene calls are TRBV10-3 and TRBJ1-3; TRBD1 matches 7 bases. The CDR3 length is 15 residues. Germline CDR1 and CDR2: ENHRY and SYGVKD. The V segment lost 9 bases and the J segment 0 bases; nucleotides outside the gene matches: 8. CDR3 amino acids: CAIGGTVDSGNTIYF. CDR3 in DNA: TGTGCCATTGGAGGGACAGTCGACTCTGGAAACACCATATATTTT.

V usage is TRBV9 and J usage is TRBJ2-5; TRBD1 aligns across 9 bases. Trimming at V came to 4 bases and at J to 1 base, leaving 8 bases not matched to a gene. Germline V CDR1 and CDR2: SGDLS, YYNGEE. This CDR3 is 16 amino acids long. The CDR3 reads CASSPGDRALQETQYF. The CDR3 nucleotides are TGTGCCAGCAGCCCCGGGGACAGGGCTCTCCAAGAGACCCAGTACTTC.

The CDR3 protein is CASNKNTEAFF. CDR3 sequence (DNA): TGTGCCAGCAATAAAAACACTGAAGCTTTCTTT. The chain employs TRBV6-5 and TRBJ1-1, with no clear D. Germline V lookup: CDR1 MNHEY, CDR2 SVGAGI. The V end lost 7 bases, the J end lost 2 bases, and 5 bases lay between the germline ends. The CDR3 runs 11 residues.

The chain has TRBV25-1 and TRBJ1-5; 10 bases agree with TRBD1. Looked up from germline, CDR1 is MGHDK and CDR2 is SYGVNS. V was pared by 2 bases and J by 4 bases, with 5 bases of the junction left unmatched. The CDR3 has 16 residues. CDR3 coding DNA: TGTGCCAGCAGTGAAGGGGACAGGGGAGCGAATCAGCCCCAGCATTTT. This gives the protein CASSEGDRGANQPQHF.

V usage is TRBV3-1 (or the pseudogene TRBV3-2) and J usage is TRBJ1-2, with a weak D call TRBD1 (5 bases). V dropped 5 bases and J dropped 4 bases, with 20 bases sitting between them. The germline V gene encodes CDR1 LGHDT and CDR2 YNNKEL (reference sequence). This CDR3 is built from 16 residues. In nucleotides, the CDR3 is TGTGCCAGCAGCATAGCCCAAAGGGGCGCACGCTATGGCTACACCTTC. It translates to CASSIAQRGARYGYTF.

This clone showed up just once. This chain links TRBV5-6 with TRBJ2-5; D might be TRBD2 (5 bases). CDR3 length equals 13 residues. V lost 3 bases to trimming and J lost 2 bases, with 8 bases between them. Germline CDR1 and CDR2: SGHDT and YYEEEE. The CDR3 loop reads CASSSREQETQYF. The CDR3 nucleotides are TGTGCCAGCAGCTCTCGGGAACAAGAGACCCAGTACTTC. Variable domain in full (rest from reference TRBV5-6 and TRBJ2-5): DAGVTQSPTHLIKTRGQQVTLRCSPKSGHDTVSWYQQALGQGPQFIFQYYEEEERQRGNFPDRFSGHQFPNYSSELNVNALLLGDSALYLCASSSREQETQYFGPGTRLLVL.

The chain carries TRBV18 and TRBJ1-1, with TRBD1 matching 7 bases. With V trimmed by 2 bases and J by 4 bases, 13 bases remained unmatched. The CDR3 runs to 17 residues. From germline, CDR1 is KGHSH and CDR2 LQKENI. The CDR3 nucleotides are TGTGCCAGCTCACCAAGGGCAGGGGGTAACGTGGGCACTGAAGCTTTCTTT. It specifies CASSPRAGGNVGTEAFF.